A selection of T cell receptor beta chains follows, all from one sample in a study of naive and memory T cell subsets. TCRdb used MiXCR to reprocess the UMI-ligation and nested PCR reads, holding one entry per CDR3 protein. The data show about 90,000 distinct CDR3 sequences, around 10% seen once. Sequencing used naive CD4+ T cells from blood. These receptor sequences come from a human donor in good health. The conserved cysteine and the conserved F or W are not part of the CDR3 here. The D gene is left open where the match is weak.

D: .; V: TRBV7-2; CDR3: ASSLESGVGAEAF
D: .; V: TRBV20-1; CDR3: SARLGTSTDTQY
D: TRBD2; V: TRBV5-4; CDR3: ASSLELAGGRNIQY
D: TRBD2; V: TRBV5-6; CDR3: ASSLLRAGGPDTQY
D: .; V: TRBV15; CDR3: ATSRDLGETQY
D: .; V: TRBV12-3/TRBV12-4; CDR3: ASSLGSGNQPQH
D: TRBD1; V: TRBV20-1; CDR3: SARAAGTGGYEQY
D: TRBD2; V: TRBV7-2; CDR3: ASSFSGLAGETQY
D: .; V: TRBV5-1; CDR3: ASSLEPGHSNQPQH
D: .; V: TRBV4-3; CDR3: ASSQATGEKLF